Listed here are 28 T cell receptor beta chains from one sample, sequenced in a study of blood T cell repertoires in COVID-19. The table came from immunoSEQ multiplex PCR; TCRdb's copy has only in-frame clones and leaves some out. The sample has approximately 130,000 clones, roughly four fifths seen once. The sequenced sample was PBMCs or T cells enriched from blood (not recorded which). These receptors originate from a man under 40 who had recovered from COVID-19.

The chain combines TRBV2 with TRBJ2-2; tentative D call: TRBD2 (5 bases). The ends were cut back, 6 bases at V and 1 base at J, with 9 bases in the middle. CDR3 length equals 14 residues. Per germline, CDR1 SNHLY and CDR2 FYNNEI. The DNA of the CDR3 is TGTGCCAGCAGGGGAGAGATGAACACCGGGGAGCTGTTTTTT. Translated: CASRGEMNTGELFF.

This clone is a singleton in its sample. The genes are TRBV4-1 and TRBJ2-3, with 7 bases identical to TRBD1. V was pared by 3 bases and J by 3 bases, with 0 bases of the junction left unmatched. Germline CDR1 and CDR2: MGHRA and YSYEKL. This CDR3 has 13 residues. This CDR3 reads CASSQTGTDTQYF. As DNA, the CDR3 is TGCGCCAGCAGCCAGACAGGGACAGATACGCAGTATTTT.

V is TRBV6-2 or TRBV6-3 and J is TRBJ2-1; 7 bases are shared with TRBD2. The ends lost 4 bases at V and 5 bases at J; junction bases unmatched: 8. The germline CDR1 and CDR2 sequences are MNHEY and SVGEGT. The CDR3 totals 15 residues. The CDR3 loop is CASSSPLADDNEQFF. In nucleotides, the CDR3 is TGTGCCAGCAGTTCGCCGCTAGCGGACGACAATGAGCAGTTCTTC.

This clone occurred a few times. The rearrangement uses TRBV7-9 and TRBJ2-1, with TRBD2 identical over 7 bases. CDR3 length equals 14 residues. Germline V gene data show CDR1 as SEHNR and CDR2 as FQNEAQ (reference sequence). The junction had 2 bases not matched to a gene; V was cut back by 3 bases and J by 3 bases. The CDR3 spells CASSLTGGYNEQFF. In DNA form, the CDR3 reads TGTGCCAGCAGCTTGACGGGGGGCTACAATGAGCAGTTCTTC.

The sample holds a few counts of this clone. The DNA of the CDR3 is TGCGCCAGCAGCCAATCTCTGGGACAGGCCTACGAGCAGTACGTC. Amino acids: CASSQSLGQAYEQYV. The chain carries TRBV4-1 and TRBJ2-7; 8 bases are a match to TRBD1. Germline V gene sequence: CDR1 MGHRA, CDR2 YSYEKL. The CDR3 spans 15 residues. Trimming took 2 bases from V and 2 from J; bases not matched to a gene: 5.

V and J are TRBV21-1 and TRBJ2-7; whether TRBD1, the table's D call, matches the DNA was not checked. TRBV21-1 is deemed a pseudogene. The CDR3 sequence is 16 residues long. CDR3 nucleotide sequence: TGTGCCAGCAGCAAAGTTCAGGCCCCCCCACCCTACGAGCAGTACGTC. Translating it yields CASSKVQAPPPYEQYV.

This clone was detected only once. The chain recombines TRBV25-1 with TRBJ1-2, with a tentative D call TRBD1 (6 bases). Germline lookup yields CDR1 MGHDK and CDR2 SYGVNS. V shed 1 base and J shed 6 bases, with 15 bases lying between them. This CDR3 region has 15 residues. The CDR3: CASSELEGRGNGYTF. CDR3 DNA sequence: TGTGCCAGCAGTGAATTAGAGGGCAGGGGCAATGGCTACACCTTC.

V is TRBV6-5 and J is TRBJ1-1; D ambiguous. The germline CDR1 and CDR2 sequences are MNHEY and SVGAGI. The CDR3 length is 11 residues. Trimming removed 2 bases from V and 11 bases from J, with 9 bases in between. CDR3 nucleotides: TGTGCCAGCAGTTACGCTGACAAGGCTTTCTTT. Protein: CASSYADKAFF.

CDR3 residues: CASSLVRDKANTGELFF. CDR3 coding DNA: TGTGCCAGCAGCTTAGTCCGGGACAAAGCGAACACCGGGGAGCTGTTTTTT. This chain links TRBV11-2 with TRBJ2-2; a possible D gene is TRBD1 (6 bases). Germline CDR1 SGHAT, CDR2 FQNNGV. Between the trimmed V and J ends, which lost 1 base and 0 bases, there was a span of 12 bases. This CDR3 has 17 residues.

The CDR3 sequence: CASSYSGVGSTDTQYF. The CDR3 DNA is TGTGCCAGCAGCTATAGCGGGGTGGGATCCACAGATACGCAGTATTTT. This rearrangement joins TRBV5-5 to TRBJ2-3; 8 bases line up with TRBD2. This CDR3 spans 16 amino acids. Germline V gene lookup returns CDR1 SGHKS and CDR2 YYEKEE (reference sequence). With 3 bases clipped from V and 2 bases from J, the junction kept 8 bases outside the gene matches.

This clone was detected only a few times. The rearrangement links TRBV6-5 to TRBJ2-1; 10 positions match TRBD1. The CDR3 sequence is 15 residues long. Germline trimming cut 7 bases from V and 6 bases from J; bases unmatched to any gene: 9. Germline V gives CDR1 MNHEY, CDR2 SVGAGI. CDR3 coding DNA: TGTGCCAGCACTAACGGACAGGGGGGCCTCAATGAGCAGTTCTTC. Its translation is CASTNGQGGLNEQFF.

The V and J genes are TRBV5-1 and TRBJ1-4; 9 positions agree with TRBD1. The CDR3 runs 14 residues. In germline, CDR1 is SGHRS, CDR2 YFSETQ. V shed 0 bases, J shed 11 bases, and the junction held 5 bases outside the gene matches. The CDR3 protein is CASSLEQGAEKLFF. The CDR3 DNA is TGCGCCAGCAGCTTGGAACAGGGGGCCGAGAAACTGTTTTTT.

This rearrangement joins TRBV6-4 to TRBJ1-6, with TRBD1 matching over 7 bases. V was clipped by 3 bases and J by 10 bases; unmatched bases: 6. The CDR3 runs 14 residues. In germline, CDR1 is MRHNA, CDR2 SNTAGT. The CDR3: CASSESQGGSPLHF. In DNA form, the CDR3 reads TGTGCCAGCAGTGAAAGCCAGGGGGGATCACCCCTCCACTTT.

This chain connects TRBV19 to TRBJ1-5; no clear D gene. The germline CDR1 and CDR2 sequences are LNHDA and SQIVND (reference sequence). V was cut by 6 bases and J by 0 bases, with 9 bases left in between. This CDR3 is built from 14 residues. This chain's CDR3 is CASSQGDSNQPQHF. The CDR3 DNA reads TGTGCCAGTAGCCAAGGAGATAGCAATCAGCCCCAGCATTTT.

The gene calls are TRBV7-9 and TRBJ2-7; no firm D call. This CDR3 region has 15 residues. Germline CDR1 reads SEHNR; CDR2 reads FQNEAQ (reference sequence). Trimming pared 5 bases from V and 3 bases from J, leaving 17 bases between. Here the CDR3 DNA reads TGTGCCAGCAGCCCCCACGGGTTGGCGGTCTACGAGCAGTACTTC. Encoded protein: CASSPHGLAVYEQYF.

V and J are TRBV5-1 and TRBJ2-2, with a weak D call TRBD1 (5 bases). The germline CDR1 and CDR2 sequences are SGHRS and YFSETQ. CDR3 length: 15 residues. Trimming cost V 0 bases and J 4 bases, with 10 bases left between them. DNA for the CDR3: TGCGCCAGCAGCTTGGGGGGCGTTGCCACCGGGGAGCTGTTTTTT. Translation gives CASSLGGVATGELFF.

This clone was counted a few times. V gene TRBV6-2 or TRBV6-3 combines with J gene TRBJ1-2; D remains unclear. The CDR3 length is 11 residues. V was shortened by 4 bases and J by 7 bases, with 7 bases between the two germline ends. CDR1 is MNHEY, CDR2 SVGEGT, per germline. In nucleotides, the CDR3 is TGTGCCAGCAGTTTAGCAAGTGGCTACACCTTC. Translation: CASSLASGYTF.

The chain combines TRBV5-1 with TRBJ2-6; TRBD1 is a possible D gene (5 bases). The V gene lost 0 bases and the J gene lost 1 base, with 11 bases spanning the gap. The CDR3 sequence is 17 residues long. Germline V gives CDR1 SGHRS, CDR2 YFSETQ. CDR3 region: CASSLDPPGSGANVLTF. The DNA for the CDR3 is TGCGCCAGCAGCTTGGACCCCCCAGGGTCTGGGGCCAACGTCCTGACTTTC.

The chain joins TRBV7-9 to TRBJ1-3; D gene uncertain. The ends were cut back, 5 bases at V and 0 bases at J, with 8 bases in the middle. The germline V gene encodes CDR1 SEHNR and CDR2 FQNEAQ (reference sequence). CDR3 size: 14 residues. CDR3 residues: CASSTDNSGNTIYF. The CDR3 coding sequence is TGTGCCAGCAGCACTGACAACTCTGGAAACACCATATATTTT.

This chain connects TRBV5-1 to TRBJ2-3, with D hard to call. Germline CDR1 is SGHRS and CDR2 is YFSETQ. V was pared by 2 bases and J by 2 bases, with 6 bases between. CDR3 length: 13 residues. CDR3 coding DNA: TGCGCCAGCAGCTTCCCTACCACAGATACGCAGTATTTT. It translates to CASSFPTTDTQYF.

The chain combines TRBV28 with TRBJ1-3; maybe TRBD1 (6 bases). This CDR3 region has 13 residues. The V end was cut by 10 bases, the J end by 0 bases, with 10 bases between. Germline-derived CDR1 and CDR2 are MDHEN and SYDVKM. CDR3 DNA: TGTGCCACCTCGGACAGCTCTGGAAACACCATATATTTT. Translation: CATSDSSGNTIYF. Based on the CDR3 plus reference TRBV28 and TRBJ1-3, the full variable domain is DVKVTQSSRYLVKRTGEKVFLECVQDMDHENMFWYRQDPGLGLRLIYFSYDVKMKEKGDIPEGYSVSREKKERFSLILESASTNQTSMYLCATSDSSGNTIYFGEGSWLTVV.

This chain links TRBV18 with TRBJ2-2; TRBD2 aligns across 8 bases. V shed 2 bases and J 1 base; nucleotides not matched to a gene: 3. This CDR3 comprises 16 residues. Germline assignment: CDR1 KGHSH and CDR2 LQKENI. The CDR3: CASSPGLAGNTGELFF. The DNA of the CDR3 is TGTGCCAGCTCACCAGGTCTAGCGGGGAACACCGGGGAGCTGTTTTTT.

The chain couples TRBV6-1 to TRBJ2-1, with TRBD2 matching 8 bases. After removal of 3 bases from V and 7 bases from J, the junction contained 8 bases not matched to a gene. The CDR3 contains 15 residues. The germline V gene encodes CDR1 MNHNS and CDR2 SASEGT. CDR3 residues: CASSEGTGGVNEQFF. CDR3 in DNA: TGTGCCAGCAGTGAGGGGACGGGGGGGGTTAATGAGCAGTTCTTC.

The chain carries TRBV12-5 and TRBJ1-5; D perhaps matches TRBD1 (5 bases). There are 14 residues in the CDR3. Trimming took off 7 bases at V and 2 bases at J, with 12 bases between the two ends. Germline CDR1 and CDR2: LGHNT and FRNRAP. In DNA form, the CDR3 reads TGTGCTAGTGTAGCCCAGGGTGGCAATCAGCCCCAGCATTTT. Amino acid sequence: CASVAQGGNQPQHF.

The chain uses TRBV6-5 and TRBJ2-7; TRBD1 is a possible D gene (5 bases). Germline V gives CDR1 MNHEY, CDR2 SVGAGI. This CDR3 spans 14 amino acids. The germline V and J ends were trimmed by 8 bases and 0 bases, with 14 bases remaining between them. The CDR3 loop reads CASQGRLDSYEQYV. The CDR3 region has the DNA TGTGCCAGCCAGGGCCGCCTTGACTCCTACGAGCAGTACGTC.

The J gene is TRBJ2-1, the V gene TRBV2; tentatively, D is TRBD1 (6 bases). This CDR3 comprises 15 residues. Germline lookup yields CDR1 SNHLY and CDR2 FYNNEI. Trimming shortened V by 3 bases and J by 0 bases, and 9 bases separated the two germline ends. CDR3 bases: TGTGCCAGCAGTGATGTAGGGGGCTCCTACAATGAGCAGTTCTTC. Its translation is CASSDVGGSYNEQFF.

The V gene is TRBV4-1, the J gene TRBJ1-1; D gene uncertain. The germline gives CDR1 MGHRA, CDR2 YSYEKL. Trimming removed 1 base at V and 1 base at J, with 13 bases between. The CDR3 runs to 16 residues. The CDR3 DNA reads TGCGCCAGCAGCCAAGGCACGCGGTTTCCGAACACTGAAGCTTTCTTT. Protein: CASSQGTRFPNTEAFF.

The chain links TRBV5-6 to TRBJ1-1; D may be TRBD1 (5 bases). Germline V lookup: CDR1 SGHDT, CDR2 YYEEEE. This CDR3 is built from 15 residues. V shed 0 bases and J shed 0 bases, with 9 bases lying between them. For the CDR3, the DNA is TGTGCCAGCAGCTTGGTCGGGGGATTGAACACTGAAGCTTTCTTT. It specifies CASSLVGGLNTEAFF. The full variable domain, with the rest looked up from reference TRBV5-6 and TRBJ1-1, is DAGVTQSPTHLIKTRGQQVTLRCSPKSGHDTVSWYQQALGQGPQFIFQYYEEEERQRGNFPDRFSGHQFPNYSSELNVNALLLGDSALYLCASSLVGGLNTEAFFGQGTRLTVV.